The clone carrying this T cell receptor (beta chain) turned up a few times. Its antigen is unidentified. The PCR contained 60 Vbeta and 13 Jbeta primers. TCRdb's copy holds only in-frame clones and misses some; the assay was immunoSEQ multiplex PCR. The data hold roughly 100,000 clones, with about four fifths observed a single time. This specimen comes from a study of cytomegalovirus exposure and HLA in healthy donors. Study-wide points: For cytomegalovirus status, the classifier reportedly gave diagnoses with high specificity and sensitivity. A highly shared variant cluster was judged a likely technical artifact.

V gave up 3 bases and J gave up 0 bases; unmatched junction bases: 5. Germline V gene sequence: CDR1 SGHVS, CDR2 FQNEAQ. CDR3 length: 16 residues. The study sampled nominally healthy donors, though unrecorded immune exposures were likely. This sequence originates from a middle-aged man in good health and CMV-seronegative. This chain connects TRBV7-8 to TRBJ2-3, with 8 bases fitting TRBD1. Sequencing input: PBMCs. The CDR3 nucleotides read TGTGCCAGCAGCTTCGACAGGGGTGGAAGCACAGATACGCAGTATTTT. Its translation is CASSFDRGGSTDTQYF.